Listed here is a single TCR beta chain. The data stem from a study of cytomegalovirus exposure and HLA in healthy donors. The germline V gene encodes CDR1 LGHNA and CDR2 YSLEER. This CDR3 has 18 residues. Trimming cost V 3 bases and J 3 bases; bases outside gene matches: 8. The PCR contained 60 Vbeta and 13 Jbeta primers. Repertoires were generated with immunoSEQ multiplex PCR, while TCRdb's copy carries only in-frame clones and drops some. The repertoire holds around 190,000 clones, with roughly 85% as singletons. The clonotype originates from a woman in her twenties or thirties in good health and CMV-seropositive. The chain couples TRBV4-3 to TRBJ2-2, with 12 bases aligning to TRBD2. Source material: PBMCs. The CDR3 loop reads CASSHYLLAGGYTGELFF. In DNA, the CDR3 is TGCGCCAGCAGCCATTACTTACTAGCGGGAGGTTACACCGGGGAGCTGTTTTTT.